Below are 3 T cell receptor beta chains sequenced from a single sample in a study of shared clonotypes between healthy human individuals. Positively selected for CCR7, the CD45RO-negative cells used as naive CD8 cells excluded terminally differentiated effector memory CD45RA+ cells. This table comes from immunoSEQ multiplex PCR, and its TCRdb copy is limited to in-frame clones, with some not included. The sample contains some 2 million clones, approximately 95% of which appear only once. The specimen sequenced was naive CD8+ T cells sorted from blood. Receptors were obtained from a man aged 18 to 29 in good health.

The chain links TRBV2 to TRBJ1-2; a weak D match, TRBD1 (5 bases). The germline V gene has CDR1 SNHLY and CDR2 FYNNEI. Trimming stripped 0 bases from V and 1 base from J, with 12 bases between. The CDR3 loop spans 16 amino acids. The CDR3 spells CASSEASGGVNYGYTF. DNA for the CDR3: TGTGCCAGCAGTGAAGCATCGGGGGGGGTTAACTATGGCTACACCTTC. The complete variable domain, with remaining parts taken from reference TRBV2 and TRBJ1-2, reads EPEVTQTPSHQVTQMGQEVILRCVPISNHLYFYWYRQILGQKVEFLVSFYNNEISEKSEIFDDQFSVERPDGSNFTLKIRSTKLEDSAMYFCASSEASGGVNYGYTFGSGTRLTVV.

This chain uses TRBV2 with TRBJ2-1, with 9 bases lining up with TRBD1. The junction had 3 bases not matched to a gene; V was cut back by 1 base and J by 5 bases. CDR1 and CDR2 from the germline V gene are SNHLY and FYNNEI. This CDR3 comprises 15 residues. The CDR3 DNA reads as TGTGCCAGCAGTGAAGGACGGACAGGGGACAATGAGCAGTTCTTC. This translates into CASSEGRTGDNEQFF.

The V and J genes are TRBV15 and TRBJ1-4; 10 bases agree with TRBD1. This CDR3 spans 15 amino acids. CDR1 is LNHNV and CDR2 is YYDKDF in the germline V gene (reference sequence). V was pared by 1 base and J by 6 bases, with 2 bases of the junction left unmatched. CDR3 nucleotide sequence: TGTGCCACCAGCAGAGGACAGGGGGCAGATGAAAAACTGTTTTTT. The encoded protein is CATSRGQGADEKLFF.